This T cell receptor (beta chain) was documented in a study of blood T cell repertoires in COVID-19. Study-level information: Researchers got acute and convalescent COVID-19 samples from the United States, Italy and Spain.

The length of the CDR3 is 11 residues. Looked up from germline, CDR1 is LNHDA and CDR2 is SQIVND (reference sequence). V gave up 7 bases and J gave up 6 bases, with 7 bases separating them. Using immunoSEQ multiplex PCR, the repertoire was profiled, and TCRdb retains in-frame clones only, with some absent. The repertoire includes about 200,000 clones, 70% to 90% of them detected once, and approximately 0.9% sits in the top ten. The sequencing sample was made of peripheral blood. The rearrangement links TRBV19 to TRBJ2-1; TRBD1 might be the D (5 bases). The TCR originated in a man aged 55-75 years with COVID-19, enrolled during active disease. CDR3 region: CASTRANEQFF. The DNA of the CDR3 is TGTGCCAGTACCAGGGCCAATGAGCAGTTCTTC.